The clone carrying this T cell receptor beta chain was seen more than once but under ten times. Its antigen is undetermined. With the library built for alpha chains, this beta chain is off target and its frequency is not meaningful. Described time point: sample taken at primary tumor resection. There were roughly 72 donors, all of them untreated patients with early-stage non-small cell lung cancer. TCRs were sequenced from unsorted whole RNA of tumor, nontumor lung or PBMC. TCRdb reanalysed the 5' RACE reads using MiXCR and keeps one entry per CDR3 protein. The sample shows about 1,000 distinct CDR3 sequences, under 30% of them seen only once. The data were obtained in a study of spatial heterogeneity in lung cancer. In the study overall: A consistent excess of beta-chain over alpha-chain sequences was detected. The average count in raw reads for each unique TCR and UMI combination exceeded nine appearances. Findings of the study overall: The number of expanded tumor alpha and beta chains correlated with mutation number.

The TCR sequence derives from a male donor with early-stage non-small cell lung cancer. The sequencing used lung tumor tissue, collected at surgery.

CDR3 protein: CASSIRVGGSNQPQHF. The DNA for the CDR3 is TGTGCCAGTAGTATTCGGGTAGGGGGAAGCAATCAGCCCCAGCATTTT. The chain combines TRBV19 with TRBJ1-5; the D gene is possibly TRBD1 (6 bases). The CDR3 sequence is 16 residues long. Germline V gene data show CDR1 as LNHDA and CDR2 as SQIVND (reference sequence). Trimming shortened V by 3 bases and J by 1 base, and 13 bases separated the two germline ends.